The 5 T cell receptor delta chains given below trace back to one sample, sequenced in a study of γδ T cells in repeated Plasmodium falciparum infection. TCRdb re-analyzed the multiplex PCR reads via CATT. The sample shows 70,000 to 95,000 delta-chain clones, almost 1.5% of them seen only once. Flow sorting of PBMC yielded separate Vgamma9/Vdelta2+ and Vdelta2-negative gammadelta T cell populations for bulk repertoire analysis. Sequencing was done on a sample of gamma-delta T cells from blood. Receptors were obtained from a pool of human donors (malaria-infected and uninfected, not separated).

This clone showed up many times. The protein held in TCRdb is that of a much larger clone and does not match this DNA's translation at residue 13, likely because of a read error; the protein shown is translated from the DNA. No J gene was assigned, while the V gene was called as TRDV2; TRDD3, the table's D call, was not compared with the DNA. This CDR3 spans 14 amino acids. The germline gives CDR1 GEAIGNYY, CDR2 EKD. The DNA of the CDR3 is TGTGCCTGTGACACCATCTGGGAAGCCGATAAACTCACCTTT. It codes for CACDTIWEADKLTF.

In the case of this clone: A far larger clone is one base from this, pointing to a likely read error. Other DNA variants within this sample encode the same CDR3. The genes are TRDV2 and TRDJ1; 7 bases map to TRDD3. Germline V lookup: CDR1 GEAIGNYY, CDR2 EKD. The ends lost 0 bases at V and 2 bases at J; junction bases unmatched: 11. The CDR3 has 17 residues. CDR3 sequence (DNA): TGTGCCTGTGACACCGTGGGGGAGGCACCGAGAACCGATAAACTCATCTTT. This sequence encodes CACDTVGEAPRTDKLIF.

This clone showed up many times. One end of the junction does not line up with germline, which may come from a read error. The chain has TRDV2 and TRDJ1, with 10 bases lining up with TRDD3. As TCRdb names no J gene, one was assigned here on the basis of a DNA match to germline. Germline V gene sequence: CDR1 GEAIGNYY, CDR2 EKD. CDR3 size: 18 residues. The CDR3 spells CACDTVGGYRKYTDELIF. CDR3 nucleotides: TGTGCCTGTGACACCGTTGGGGGATACAGGAAGTACACCGATGAACTCATCTTT.

Points on this clone: The protein given by TCRdb reflects a much larger clone and differs at residue 16 from this DNA's translation, likely from a read error; the protein shown is the DNA's translation. The V gene is TRDV1, the J gene TRDJ1; 9 bases are a match to TRDD2. V trimming: 0 bases; J trimming: 3 bases; junction bases outside the gene matches: 26. Germline lookup yields CDR1 TSWWSYY and CDR2 QGS. The CDR3 has 23 residues. The CDR3, as DNA: TGTGCTCTTGGGGAACTCCCCCCTTCCTACAAGGCCCCGATCAGGAGGGTTTCCGATAAACTCATCTTT. Amino acids: CALGELPPSYKAPIRRVSDKLIF.

This clone occurred a few times. TCRdb attributes to this sequence the protein of a much larger clone, which differs from the DNA translation at residue 11; a read error is likely, and the protein displayed is translated from the DNA. The J gene is TRDJ3, the V gene TRDV2; TRDD3 matches at 9 bases. The length of the CDR3 is 21 residues. Trimming removed 0 bases from V and 0 bases from J; junction bases left unmatched: 11. The germline V gene encodes CDR1 GEAIGNYY and CDR2 EKD. Here the CDR3 reads CACDTVLGDQTSSWDTRQMFF. The CDR3 bases are TGTGCCTGTGACACCGTACTGGGGGACCAAACCTCCTCCTGGGACACCCGACAGATGTTTTTC.